This entry is about one TCR beta chain. It lacks a known antigen. Base-call qualities are not available, and no considerably larger clone is one nucleotide away. The sample belongs to a study of T cells after yellow fever vaccination (dated by TCRdb to 2018 to 2020). Regarding the study in general: The SMART-Seq v4 Ultra Low Input RNA kit was used to prepare libraries from fractions with low cell numbers. To track T-cell clones before and after primary and booster YFV17D yellow fever vaccination, bulk TCR alpha and beta repertoires were sequenced longitudinally. Two healthy male donors, one aged 18 to 29 and one aged 30 to 40 years, were included in the cohort. Bulk PBMC replicates and cell subsets were isolated from blood drawn at multiple timepoints before and after both primary and secondary immunization. The research as a whole found: A small fraction of clonotypes showed up in both the CD4 and CD8 compartments, probably as a result of convergent recombination. Compared with the primary T-cell response, the secondary T-cell response was faster but weaker, reaching its peak on day 5 rather than on day 15. Because only a couple of donors were included in the study, the extent to which the findings can be generalized is limited. Computational filtering was required because FACS-sorted repertoires could contain abundant contaminating clonotypes from the bulk population. After the booster, most of the clones that had expanded following primary vaccination were detected again (roughly 97% of CD4 and 88% of CD8), which suggests that memory was broadly maintained.

The CDR3 has 13 amino acids, counting the end cysteine and phenylalanine. The sequence is cut down to CDR3 DNA, 39 bases in frame from base 1. V is clipped by 3 bases and J by 7 bases, and the sequence between their germline boundaries is 11 bases long. CDR1 and CDR2 are read off the germline V gene as SGHRS and YFSETQ. Sample treatment or condition, as interpreted from the label and publication: live attenuated yellow fever vaccine strain. PBMCs were isolated from peripheral blood using a standard Ficoll-Paque protocol. Dynabeads CD4 and CD8 positive selection kits were used to isolate the CD4 and CD8 T-cell fractions. TriZol was used to extract RNA from bulk PBMCs, from CD4 and CD8 fractions, and from dextramer-positive and dextramer-negative fractions. TCR cDNA was synthesized by 5'RACE template switching, which introduced a universal primer site and unique molecular identifiers. Priming for cDNA synthesis came from both the TCR alpha and TCR beta constant segments. Library amplification involved two PCR steps, and the second step added sample barcodes and sequencing adapters. Sequencing of the libraries was done on either Illumina HiSeq 2500 (2x100 bp) or NovaSeq (2x150 bp). Turning to the authors' computational methods: Reads were demultiplexed and collapsed into UMI consensus sequences with MIGEC, and V(D)J alignment was performed with MiXCR. Vaccine-responding clonotypes were defined with edgeR using replicate PBMC samples, requiring FDR below 0.01 and a log2 fold change above 5 up to day 15. Each bulk clonotype was labeled CD4 or CD8 based on which sequenced repertoire, CD4 or CD8, contained the clonotype at higher abundance. TCRdb reprocessing: public reads trimmed at Q25 with fastp, clones called with MiXCR, in-frame beta chains kept. Identical CDR3 protein sequences are pooled into one entry, listed with their most common genes and DNA. The authors' filters were not applied to this entry. This sample is represented by 250,000 or so distinct CDR3 sequences; 6.7% of them were singletons. Jointly, the top ten make up 0.8% to 1.2% of the sample.

This clonotype was obtained from a man between 25 and 39 years old who received the YFV17D yellow fever vaccine. The chain was built from TRBV5-1 and TRBJ2-1; a tentative D call is TRBD1 (6 bases match). Sequencing was performed on CD4+ T cells sorted from PBMCs, taken on the day of the yellow fever booster vaccination. The encoded CDR3 is CASSSPQGNEQFF. The DNA reads as follows: TGCGCCAGCAGCTCCCCCCAGGGGAATGAGCAGTTCTTC.